This T cell receptor beta chain was captured in a study of blood T cell repertoires in COVID-19. Repertoires were generated with immunoSEQ multiplex PCR, while TCRdb's copy carries only in-frame clones and drops some. The sample has some 90,000 clones, less than 85% seen once. The CDR3 runs 14 residues. V shed 5 bases and J shed 8 bases, with 16 bases lying between them. Germline CDR1 reads PRHDT; CDR2 reads FYEKMQ (reference sequence). The receptor was isolated from a woman in her sixties or seventies with acute or convalescent COVID-19. The sequencing input was peripheral blood. The chain carries TRBV13 and TRBJ2-1; possibly TRBD2 for D (5 bases). CDR3 in DNA: TGTGCCAGCAGCCGGACTCCCCGTGGGCATGAGCAGTTCTTC. It encodes CASSRTPRGHEQFF.